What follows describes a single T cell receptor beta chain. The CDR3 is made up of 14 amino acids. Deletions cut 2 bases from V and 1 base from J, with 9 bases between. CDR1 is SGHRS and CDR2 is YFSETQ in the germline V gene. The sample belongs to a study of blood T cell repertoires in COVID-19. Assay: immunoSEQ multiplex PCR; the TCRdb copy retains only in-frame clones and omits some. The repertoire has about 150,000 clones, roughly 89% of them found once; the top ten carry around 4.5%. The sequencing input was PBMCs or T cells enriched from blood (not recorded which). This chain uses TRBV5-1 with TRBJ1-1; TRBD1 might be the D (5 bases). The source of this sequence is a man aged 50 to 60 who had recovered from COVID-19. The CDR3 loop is CASSFRRENTEAFF. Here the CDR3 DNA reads TGCGCCAGCAGCTTTCGCAGGGAGAACACTGAAGCTTTCTTT.